This T cell receptor beta chain was retrieved from a study of blood T cell repertoires in COVID-19. Overall study context: Sample material is recorded as cDNA or gDNA derived from T cells, B-cell-depleted T cells, or PBMCs.

Some clones are missing from TCRdb's copy, which holds only in-frame ones; the method was immunoSEQ multiplex PCR. The repertoire holds roughly 180,000 clones, around four fifths seen once, with 6.5% to 8.5% in the top ten. Germline loops: CDR1 MRHNA, CDR2 SNTAGT. Trimming shortened V by 1 base and J by 7 bases, and 20 bases separated the two germline ends. The CDR3 is made up of 18 amino acids. The Seattle patients joined while their infection was active and were tracked longitudinally afterward. This clonotype was obtained from a woman in her thirties or forties with COVID-19, enrolled during active disease. The chain joins TRBV6-4 to TRBJ1-6, with D tentatively TRBD1 (6 bases). What was sequenced was peripheral blood. The CDR3 here is CASSDWVARTAKNSPLHF. The CDR3 nucleotides are TGTGCCAGCAGTGACTGGGTAGCACGGACAGCCAAAAATTCACCCCTCCACTTT.